This T cell receptor beta chain was captured in a study of T cell clones after liver transplantation. Overall study: HCV positivity affected three of eight recipients; the rest lacked autoimmune or viral indications.

This CDR3 has 14 amino acids. V was clipped by 3 bases and J by 1 base, with 10 bases between them. Germline CDR1 and CDR2: SGDLS and YYNGEE. There are a few counts of this clone. Generated by immunoSEQ multiplex PCR, the TCRdb table keeps only in-frame clones and is missing some. Here the sample spans 75,000 to 85,000 clones, roughly 85% being singletons. This TCR was recovered from a human patient who received a liver transplant. Some T cells may be graft donor cells. The gene calls are TRBV9 and TRBJ1-1; D might be TRBD1 (6 bases). The sequences come from CD4+ T cells from blood, collected at the 22-month timepoint. The CDR3 is CASSALTGNTEAFF. The CDR3 nucleotides read TGTGCCAGCAGCGCGTTGACAGGGAACACTGAAGCTTTCTTT. The variable domain in full, completed from reference TRBV9 and TRBJ1-1, reads DSGVTQTPKHLITATGQRVTLRCSPRSGDLSVYWYQQSLDQGLQFLIQYYNGEERAKGNILERFSAQQFPDLHSELNLSSLELGDSALYFCASSALTGNTEAFFGQGTRLTVV.